This entry features one T cell receptor beta chain sequence. This sample is drawn from a study of technical replicates of blood from a few donors. Germline V gene lookup returns CDR1 SGHNT and CDR2 YENEEA. V was trimmed by 0 bases and J by 11 bases, leaving 10 bases between them. The CDR3 is 13 residues long. This table comes from immunoSEQ multiplex PCR, and its TCRdb copy is limited to in-frame clones, with some not included. The sample yields roughly 76,000 clones, 91% seen once. This clonotype was sampled from a human donor in good health. Some clones in this sample may be carry-over from other donors' samples. The rearrangement links TRBV11-3 to TRBJ1-4, with D hard to call. The sample consisted of T cells isolated from PBMCs. DNA for the CDR3: TGTGCCAGCAGCTTAGACCAGAGAGGGAAACTGTTTTTT. It encodes CASSLDQRGKLFF.